Reported below is one T cell receptor (beta chain). Antigen unknown. This sample was taken from a study of T cell responses to AZD1222 COVID-19 vaccine. Study outcomes and limitations: Most donors were white British, females outnumbered males, and clonal diversity was possibly underestimated.

Method: immunoSEQ multiplex PCR; TCRdb's copy keeps in-frame clones and lacks some. The table records roughly 50,000 clones, around three quarters of them present only once. The sample in question was peripheral blood, obtained on day 0 of AZD1222 vaccination. This sequence originates from an adult in good health.

The CDR3 protein is CASSLRGPQYF. Written as DNA, the CDR3 is TGTGCCAGCAGCTTACGGGGACCACAGTATTTT. This chain connects TRBV7-8 to TRBJ2-3; either TRBD1 or TRBD2 may supply D (5 bases each). V was shortened by 2 bases and J by 12 bases, with 9 bases between the two germline ends. Germline CDR1 and CDR2: SGHVS and FQNEAQ. The CDR3 totals 11 residues.